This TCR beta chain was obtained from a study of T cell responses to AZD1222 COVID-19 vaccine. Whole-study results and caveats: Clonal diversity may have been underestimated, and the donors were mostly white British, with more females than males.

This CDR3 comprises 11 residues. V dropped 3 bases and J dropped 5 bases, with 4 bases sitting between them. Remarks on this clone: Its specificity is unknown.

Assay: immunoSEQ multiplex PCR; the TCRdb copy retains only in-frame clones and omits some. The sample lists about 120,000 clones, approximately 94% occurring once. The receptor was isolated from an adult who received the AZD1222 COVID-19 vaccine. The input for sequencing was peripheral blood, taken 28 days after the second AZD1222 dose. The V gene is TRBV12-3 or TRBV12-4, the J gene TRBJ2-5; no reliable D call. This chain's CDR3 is CASSFEETQYF. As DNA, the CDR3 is TGTGCCAGCAGTTTTGAGGAGACCCAGTACTTC.